One sample yielded the 25 T cell receptor beta chains listed below, sequenced in a study of T cells in Graves' hyperthyroidism and ophthalmopathy. Amplification of TCR beta CDR3 regions used RNA as the template. A first-round RT-PCR of the TCR CDR3 used the HTBI primer set. TCRdb used MiXCR to reprocess the multiplex PCR reads, holding one entry per CDR3 protein. The sample has over 350,000 distinct CDR3 sequences; approximately 14% are singletons. The sample comprised blood. The origin of the receptors is a man aged 18-30 years with Graves' ophthalmopathy.

This chain connects TRBV10-1 to TRBJ1-2; no clear D. Germline V lookup: CDR1 WNHNN, CDR2 SYGVQD (reference sequence). V was trimmed by 2 bases and J by 6 bases, leaving 13 bases between them. The CDR3 consists of 14 residues. The CDR3 spells CASSEAAHGHGYTF. The DNA of the CDR3 is TGCGCCAGCAGTGAGGCGGCCCACGGACATGGCTACACCTTC.

This clonotype was seen many times. This chain links TRBV6-1 with TRBJ1-4; 12 nucleotides match TRBD1. V was clipped by 5 bases and J by 10 bases; unmatched bases: 11. The CDR3 spans 16 residues. Germline-derived CDR1 and CDR2 are MNHNS and SASEGT. The CDR3 sequence: CASSLGTGGGVGKLFF. The CDR3 DNA reads as TGTGCCAGCAGTCTTGGGACAGGGGGCGGGGTAGGAAAACTGTTTTTT.

This clonotype was picked up a small number of times. The chain uses TRBV28 and TRBJ2-2; D is perhaps TRBD1 (6 bases). The CDR3 is 14 amino acids. Trimming pared 7 bases from V and 6 bases from J, leaving 15 bases between. Germline-derived CDR1 and CDR2 are MDHEN and SYDVKM. Here the CDR3 DNA reads TGTGCCAGCACCATCTTTACAGGGCCCGGGGAGCTGTTTTTT. Translating gives CASTIFTGPGELFF.

This clonotype has a count of ten or more. The J gene is TRBJ2-5, the V gene TRBV10-3; D gene uncertain. V was trimmed by 1 base and J by 5 bases, leaving 8 bases between them. The CDR3 sequence is 13 residues long. Germline V CDR1 and CDR2: ENHRY, SYGVKD. CDR3 coding DNA: TGTGCCATCAGTGAGTTGGCCGGGGAGACCCAGTACTTC. Protein: CAISELAGETQYF.

This clonotype was counted at least ten times. The genes are TRBV7-2 and TRBJ2-5; 8 bases fit TRBD2. Germline CDR1 reads SGHTA; CDR2 reads FQGNSA. J gave up 1 base and V 7 bases, and 5 bases lay outside the gene matches. The CDR3 is 14 residues long. The CDR3 coding sequence is TGTGCCAGCAAGGCGGGGGGCCCCCAAGAGACCCAGTACTTC. This encodes CASKAGGPQETQYF.

This clonotype has at least ten counts. The chain joins TRBV12-3 or TRBV12-4 to TRBJ2-7; 9 bases agree with TRBD1. This CDR3 has 13 amino acids. With 4 bases clipped from V and 10 bases from J, the junction kept 8 bases outside the gene matches. The CDR3 sequence is CASSSDGTGLQYF. The CDR3 DNA reads as TGTGCCAGCAGTTCTGACGGGACAGGGCTACAGTACTTC.

This clonotype came up a few times. J is TRBJ2-5 and V is TRBV28; D gene ambiguous. The CDR3 contains 13 residues. CDR1 is MDHEN, CDR2 SYDVKM, per germline. The V and J ends lost 5 bases and 2 bases respectively, with 9 bases between them. The CDR3 DNA is TGTGCCAGCAGTGTACAGCCTCAAGAGACCCAGTACTTC. As protein: CASSVQPQETQYF.

This clonotype was seen at least ten times. The chain employs TRBV10-3 and TRBJ2-1, with 10 nucleotides matching TRBD2. Germline V lookup: CDR1 ENHRY, CDR2 SYGVKD. This CDR3 contains 16 residues. Trimming cost V 10 bases and J 8 bases; bases outside gene matches: 17. The CDR3 loop reads CATKGEREGPIDEQFF. CDR3 DNA sequence: TGTGCCACCAAGGGGGAGCGGGAGGGCCCTATAGATGAGCAGTTCTTC.

At least ten counts were recorded for this clonotype. V is TRBV30 and J is TRBJ1-1, with D possibly TRBD1 on 6 matching bases. Trimming shortened V by 3 bases and J by 5 bases, and 13 bases separated the two germline ends. Germline CDR1 and CDR2: GTSNPN and SVGIG (reference sequence). CDR3 length: 13 residues. CDR3 nucleotides: TGTGCCTGGAGCGAGGGGGGGGAGACTGAAGCTTTCTTT. Translated, it gives CAWSEGGETEAFF.

The rearrangement uses TRBV6-4 and TRBJ1-6, with TRBD1 matching 7 bases. The CDR3 extends over 15 amino acids. Germline V lookup: CDR1 MRHNA, CDR2 SNTAGT. V shed 0 bases, J shed 9 bases, and the junction held 5 bases outside the gene matches. DNA for the CDR3: TGTGCCAGCAGTGACTCGAGACAGGGAGGTTCACCCCTCCACTTT. Translation gives CASSDSRQGGSPLHF.

This chain connects TRBV7-9 to TRBJ2-3; the match to TRBD2 covers 9 bases. This CDR3 contains 15 residues. With V trimmed by 3 bases and J by 2 bases, 3 bases remained unmatched. The germline V gene has CDR1 SEHNR and CDR2 FQNEAQ (reference sequence). The CDR3 DNA reads TGTGCCAGCAGCTTCGGCGGGGGGGACACAGATACGCAGTATTTT. It encodes CASSFGGGDTDTQYF.

In this sample, this clonotype turned up many times. The V and J genes are TRBV5-1 and TRBJ2-7; D gene ambiguous. The CDR3 totals 14 residues. Germline V gene lookup returns CDR1 SGHRS and CDR2 YFSETQ. Trimming cost V 0 bases and J 1 base, with 8 bases left between them. CDR3 protein: CASSLGTASYEQYF. DNA for the CDR3: TGCGCCAGCAGCTTGGGGACGGCGTCCTACGAGCAGTACTTC.

This clonotype is a singleton in its sample. A clone one base away is much larger, so this may be a read error. The J gene is TRBJ2-3, the V gene TRBV20-1; tentatively, D is TRBD1 or TRBD2 (6 bases each). Germline CDR1 DFQATT, CDR2 SNEGSKA (reference sequence). The CDR3 totals 11 residues. The CDR3 sequence: CGARGDSTQYF. In nucleotides, the CDR3 is TGCGGTGCTAGGGGGGATAGTACGCAGTATTTT.

The rearrangement joins TRBV6-1 to TRBJ2-5; D not certain. Germline CDR1 reads MNHNS; CDR2 reads SASEGT. Deletions cut 6 bases from V and 0 bases from J, with 11 bases between. This CDR3 spans 14 amino acids. The DNA for the CDR3 is TGTGCCAGCAGGAAAGTGGCAGACCAAGAGACCCAGTACTTC. This sequence encodes CASRKVADQETQYF.

This clonotype came up many times. J is TRBJ1-2 and V is TRBV30; a weak D match, TRBD1 (5 bases). This CDR3 spans 17 amino acids. Germline CDR1 and CDR2: GTSNPN and SVGIG (reference sequence). V lost 1 base to trimming and J lost 14 bases, with 32 bases between them. Written as DNA, the CDR3 is TGTGCCTGGAGTGCGTCCCTCGGCAGGGAGAGGGCCGGGGGGAGGACCTTC. Translation: CAWSASLGRERAGGRTF.

Only a few counts were recorded for this clonotype. The chain links TRBV6-1 to TRBJ1-1; D is uncertain. This CDR3 spans 14 amino acids. The germline V and J ends were trimmed by 6 bases and 1 base, with 12 bases remaining between them. Germline-derived CDR1 and CDR2 are MNHNS and SASEGT. The CDR3 DNA reads TGTGCCAGCAGCTCACCTCGGGAGAACACTGAAGCTTTCTTT. Translating it yields CASSSPRENTEAFF.

This clonotype came up many times. The CDR3 region is CASSLPLAGGINEQFF. The CDR3 DNA sequence: TGTGCCAGCAGCCTTCCTCTAGCGGGAGGTATCAATGAGCAGTTCTTC. V is TRBV7-2 and J is TRBJ2-1, with 11 bases lining up with TRBD2. J gave up 6 bases and V 5 bases, and 9 bases lay outside the gene matches. This CDR3 spans 16 amino acids. Germline CDR1 SGHTA, CDR2 FQGNSA.

The gene calls are TRBV27 and TRBJ2-2; D gene unclear. V was shortened by 3 bases and J by 6 bases, with 8 bases between the two germline ends. This CDR3 has 13 amino acids. Germline V CDR1 and CDR2: MNHEY, SMNVEV (reference sequence). CDR3 nucleotides: TGTGCCAGCAGTTTGGCCGAGGCCGGGGAGCTGTTTTTT. Its protein product is CASSLAEAGELFF.

This clonotype occurred many times. The chain couples TRBV5-1 to TRBJ2-7, with no clear D. The CDR3 has 14 amino acids. The V gene's germline CDR1 is SGHRS and CDR2 YFSETQ. V lost 6 bases and J 0 bases, leaving 13 bases between the germline ends. CDR3 DNA sequence: TGCGCCAGCACTTTGACTGATAGCTCCTACGAGCAGTACTTC. Residues: CASTLTDSSYEQYF.

This clonotype has a count of ten or more. This chain joins TRBV20-1 and TRBJ2-1; 12 nucleotides match TRBD2. Germline values: CDR1 DFQATT, CDR2 SNEGSKA (reference sequence). The CDR3 is made up of 17 amino acids. Unmatched junction bases numbered 7, after V lost 1 base and J lost 3 bases. CDR3 DNA sequence: TGCAGTGCTAGAGGGATTAGGACTAGCGGGGACTACAATGAGCAGTTCTTC. This sequence encodes CSARGIRTSGDYNEQFF.

This clonotype was seen at least ten times. The CDR3 is CASSQRATNEKLFF. CDR3 bases: TGTGCCAGCAGCCAGCGTGCAACTAATGAAAAACTGTTTTTT. The chain has TRBV3-1 and TRBJ1-4; unclear D gene. The germline V gene encodes CDR1 LGHDT and CDR2 YNNKEL (reference sequence). The CDR3 runs 14 residues. V was pared by 3 bases and J by 0 bases, with 5 bases between.

This clonotype was seen more than once but under ten times. The J gene is TRBJ2-1, the V gene TRBV4-1, with 7 bases matching TRBD2. This CDR3 contains 16 residues. Germline values: CDR1 MGHRA, CDR2 YSYEKL. With V trimmed by 1 base and J by 9 bases, 12 bases remained unmatched. The CDR3 nucleotides are TGCGCCAGCAGCCAAGGGAAAGGACTAGGACTTTCTGAGCAGTTCTTC. It yields the protein CASSQGKGLGLSEQFF.

V is TRBV24-1 and J is TRBJ2-3, with 12 bases matching TRBD2. CDR1 and CDR2 from the germline V gene are KGHDR and SFDVKD. J was trimmed by 5 bases and V by 4 bases; bases with no gene match: 6. There are 16 residues in the CDR3. The CDR3 reads CATSDPLAGGIDTQYF. In nucleotides, the CDR3 is TGTGCCACCAGTGACCCTCTAGCGGGAGGGATAGATACGCAGTATTTT.

The chain has TRBV12-3 or TRBV12-4 and TRBJ1-1, with D unclear. The CDR3 contains 16 residues. V lost 5 bases and J 1 base, leaving 17 bases between the germline ends. CDR3 in DNA: TGTGCCAGCAGTGGCCGGAGCTCCCCCTCGAACACTGAAGCTTTCTTT. It specifies CASSGRSSPSNTEAFF.

The chain recombines TRBV25-1 with TRBJ1-4; D not resolved. Trimming removed 8 bases from V and 0 bases from J, with 10 bases in between. The CDR3 totals 14 residues. Germline CDR1 MGHDK, CDR2 SYGVNS. CDR3 amino acids: CASSSQATNEKLFF. The CDR3 DNA reads as TGTGCCAGCTCGTCTCAGGCAACTAATGAAAAACTGTTTTTT.